This entry lists 17 T cell receptor beta chains sequenced from one sample in a study of blood T cell repertoires in COVID-19. Profiled with immunoSEQ multiplex PCR; TCRdb holds only in-frame clones, not every one. The sample gives about 310,000 clones, around 87% of which show up once; around 7.8% is in the top ten. What was sequenced was peripheral blood. The receptor source for this set is a woman between 45 and 65 years old who had recovered from COVID-19.

The V gene is TRBV5-1, the J gene TRBJ1-4; 7 bases are a match to TRBD1. This CDR3 comprises 16 residues. Per the germline V gene, CDR1 is SGHRS and CDR2 is YFSETQ. V shed 2 bases and J 2 bases; nucleotides not matched to a gene: 6. CDR3 region: CASSFTPGQTNEKLFF. CDR3 nucleotide sequence: TGCGCCAGCAGCTTCACTCCGGGACAGACTAATGAAAAACTGTTTTTT.

The gene calls are TRBV5-1 and TRBJ2-1, with D hard to call. CDR3 length: 14 amino acids. V was shortened by 4 bases and J by 7 bases, with 15 bases between the two germline ends. Per the germline V gene, CDR1 is SGHRS and CDR2 is YFSETQ. The chain's CDR3 is CASSPTTRGNEQFF. The DNA of the CDR3 is TGCGCCAGCAGCCCGACCACGAGAGGTAATGAGCAGTTCTTC.

The CDR3 sequence is CASSSLETQYF. CDR3 coding DNA: TGTGCCAGCAGTTCTCTCGAGACCCAGTACTTC. This chain connects TRBV27 to TRBJ2-5; no clear D. Trimming left V 4 bases short and J 5 bases short, with 5 bases between. The CDR3 has 11 amino acids. Germline V CDR1 and CDR2: MNHEY, SMNVEV (reference sequence).

This clone was detected only once. The chain combines TRBV9 with TRBJ1-1; no firm D call. V dropped 0 bases and J dropped 3 bases, with 6 bases sitting between them. The CDR3 covers 13 residues. Germline V gene lookup returns CDR1 SGDLS and CDR2 YYNGEE. In nucleotides, the CDR3 is TGTGCCAGCAGCGTAGTTGACTACACTGAAGCTTTCTTT. Protein sequence: CASSVVDYTEAFF.

The chain has TRBV19 and TRBJ2-5, with D perhaps matching TRBD1 (6 bases). V was clipped by 10 bases and J by 2 bases, with 17 bases between them. The CDR3 loop spans 14 amino acids. Germline lookup yields CDR1 LNHDA and CDR2 SQIVND (reference sequence). This CDR3 is CATSDRGGQETQYF. As DNA, the CDR3 is TGTGCCACTTCCGACCGAGGGGGTCAAGAGACCCAGTACTTC.

For this clone: Compared with germline, one end of the junction differs, possibly owing to a read error. The chain carries TRBV7-7 and TRBJ1-1, with D perhaps matching TRBD1 (5 bases). Germline V CDR1 and CDR2: SSHAT, FNYEAQ (reference sequence). The CDR3 loop spans 12 amino acids. The DNA for the CDR3 is TGTGCTAGCAGGGCACCGAACACTGAAGCTTTCTTT. This sequence encodes CASRAPNTEAFF.

The rearrangement uses TRBV29-1 and TRBJ2-3, with a possible D match to TRBD1 (5 bases). The ends were cut back, 6 bases at V and 10 bases at J, with 14 bases in the middle. The germline V gene encodes CDR1 SQVTM and CDR2 ANQGSEA. CDR3 length: 11 residues. CDR3 sequence: CSVGAHLAQYF. For the CDR3, the DNA is TGCAGCGTAGGGGCCCACTTGGCGCAGTATTTT.

The chain employs TRBV19 and TRBJ2-1; 7 bases are a match to TRBD2. With 3 bases clipped from V and 6 bases from J, the junction kept 11 bases outside the gene matches. This CDR3 contains 16 residues. Per the germline V gene, CDR1 is LNHDA and CDR2 is SQIVND (reference sequence). This CDR3 is CASSMLGLRGPNEQFF. The CDR3 nucleotides are TGTGCCAGTAGTATGTTGGGACTAAGAGGACCCAATGAGCAGTTCTTC.

V usage is TRBV7-2 and J usage is TRBJ2-2; D call uncertain. The germline CDR1 and CDR2 sequences are SGHTA and FQGNSA. The CDR3 length is 15 residues. Trimming took off 0 bases at V and 0 bases at J, with 5 bases between the two ends. The CDR3 spells CASSLAPANTGELFF. In DNA, the CDR3 is TGTGCCAGCAGCTTAGCCCCCGCGAACACCGGGGAGCTGTTTTTT.

This sequence joins TRBV30 and TRBJ2-1, with TRBD2 as a possible D gene (5 bases). The V gene lost 3 bases and the J gene lost 0 bases, with 12 bases spanning the gap. Germline V gene sequence: CDR1 GTSNPN, CDR2 SVGIG (reference sequence). The CDR3 has 15 residues. The CDR3 is CAWSSGESSYNEQFF. The CDR3 DNA sequence: TGTGCCTGGAGCAGCGGAGAAAGCTCCTACAATGAGCAGTTCTTC.

V gene TRBV5-1 combines with J gene TRBJ2-6, with TRBD1 matching 7 bases. The CDR3 runs to 20 residues. V dropped 4 bases and J dropped 0; count of bases not matched to a gene: 16. Germline V gene lookup returns CDR1 SGHRS and CDR2 YFSETQ. CDR3: CASSRQGVLSTYSGANVLTF. The CDR3 bases are TGCGCCAGCAGCCGTCAGGGGGTCTTGTCAACATACTCTGGGGCCAACGTCCTGACTTTC.

The chain couples TRBV7-9 to TRBJ2-7; 7 bases fit TRBD1. This CDR3 contains 15 residues. Germline lookup yields CDR1 SEHNR and CDR2 FQNEAQ (reference sequence). The V and J ends lost 5 bases and 3 bases, in that order; junction bases with no gene match: 10. The CDR3 DNA is TGTGCCAGCAGCACAGGGACAGTTAAGTACTACGAGCAGTACTTC. This encodes CASSTGTVKYYEQYF. Full variable domain (rest looked up from reference TRBV7-9 and TRBJ2-7): DTGVSQNPRHKITKRGQNVTFRCDPISEHNRLYWYRQTLGQGPEFLTYFQNEAQLEKSRLLSDRFSAERPKGSFSTLEIQRTEQGDSAMYLCASSTGTVKYYEQYFGPGTRLTVT.

This chain links TRBV27 with TRBJ2-1; TRBD1 agrees at 7 bases. CDR3 length equals 14 residues. Germline V gene lookup returns CDR1 MNHEY and CDR2 SMNVEV (reference sequence). V lost 8 bases to trimming and J lost 4 bases; unmatched junction nucleotides: 8. The CDR3 is CASSRDSRYNEQFF. The CDR3, as DNA: TGTGCCAGCTCACGGGACAGTAGATACAATGAGCAGTTCTTC.

This chain connects TRBV7-9 to TRBJ2-6; 7 positions match TRBD1. The CDR3 runs 17 residues. The trim removed 5 bases at V and 1 base at J, leaving 8 bases unmatched. Germline V gene sequence: CDR1 SEHNR, CDR2 FQNEAQ (reference sequence). In DNA form, the CDR3 reads TGTGCCAGCAGCCGCCAAGGGGGCCGGTCTGGGGCCAACGTCCTGACTTTC. This gives the protein CASSRQGGRSGANVLTF.

The chain has TRBV11-2 and TRBJ2-7; 9 positions agree with TRBD1. With V trimmed by 5 bases and J by 6 bases, 5 bases remained unmatched. There are 13 residues in the CDR3. The germline gives CDR1 SGHAT, CDR2 FQNNGV. The CDR3 here is CASSPRQGGEQYF. In DNA form, the CDR3 reads TGTGCCAGCAGCCCCCGACAGGGGGGCGAGCAGTACTTC.

The chain is built from TRBV30 and TRBJ2-1; TRBD2 matches 9 bases. V shed 0 bases and J 7 bases; nucleotides not matched to a gene: 10. Per germline, CDR1 GTSNPN and CDR2 SVGIG (reference sequence). CDR3 length: 16 residues. CDR3 DNA sequence: TGTGCCTGGAGTGTACGGCCTAGCGGGGCCAGGAATGAGCAGTTCTTC. Translated: CAWSVRPSGARNEQFF. Using reference TRBV30 and TRBJ2-1 for the parts outside the CDR3, the full variable domain is SQTIHQWPATLVQPVGSPLSLECTVEGTSNPNLYWYRQAAGRGLQLLFYSVGIGQISSEVPQNLSASRPQDRQFILSSKKLLLSDSGFYLCAWSVRPSGARNEQFFGPGTRLTVL.

As DNA, the CDR3 is TGTGCCAGCAGTGGGCCCGCTAGTACTAGGTATTTT. Residues: CASSGPASTRYF. The chain is built from TRBV27 and TRBJ2-3, with D maybe TRBD2 (5 bases). The CDR3 is 12 amino acids. With 5 bases removed from V and 14 bases from J, the gap between germline ends came to 17 bases. The germline V gene encodes CDR1 MNHEY and CDR2 SMNVEV (reference sequence).